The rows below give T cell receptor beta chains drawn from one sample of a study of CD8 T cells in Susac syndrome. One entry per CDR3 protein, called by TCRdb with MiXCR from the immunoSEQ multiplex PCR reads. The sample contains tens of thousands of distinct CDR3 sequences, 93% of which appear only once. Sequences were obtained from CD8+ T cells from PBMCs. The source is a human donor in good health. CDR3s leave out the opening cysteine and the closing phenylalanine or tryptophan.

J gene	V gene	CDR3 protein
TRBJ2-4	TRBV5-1	ASSPGGENIQY
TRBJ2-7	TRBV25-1	ASSESGMSQTYEQY
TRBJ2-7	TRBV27	ASSLAAEVSSYEQY
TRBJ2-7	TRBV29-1	SVEGRGGNYEQY
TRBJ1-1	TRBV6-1	ASSEDGRDTEAF
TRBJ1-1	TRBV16	ASSQSSHLNTEAF
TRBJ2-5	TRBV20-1	RAWYNRRDIGETQY
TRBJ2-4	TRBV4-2	ASSQIHGTSGRSNIQY
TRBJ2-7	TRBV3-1	ASSQELAGGGWYEQY
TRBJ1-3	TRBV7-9	ASSSRDRVENTIY
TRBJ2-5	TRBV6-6	ASSLGMQETQY
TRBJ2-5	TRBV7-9	ASSPRREETQY
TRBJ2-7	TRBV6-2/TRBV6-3	ASSYSPGHIYEQY
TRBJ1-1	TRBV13	ASSSSLGTEAF
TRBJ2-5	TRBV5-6	ASSLSGREAQETQY
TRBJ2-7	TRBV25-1	ASSDYYEQY
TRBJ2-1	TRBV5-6	ASSLEYDEQF
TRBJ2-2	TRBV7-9	ASNLLGGLGTGELF
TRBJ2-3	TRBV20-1	SARPPSTDTQY
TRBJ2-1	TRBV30	AWSPLGPGEQF
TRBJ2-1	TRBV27	ASSLIAGERNEQF
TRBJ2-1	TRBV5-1	ASSLLLAGGVNEQF
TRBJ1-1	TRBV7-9	ASSPRGTEAF
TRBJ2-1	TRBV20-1	SARATLAAIYNEQF
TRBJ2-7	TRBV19	ASSPSGRAGEQY
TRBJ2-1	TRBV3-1	ASSQERDSSYNEQF
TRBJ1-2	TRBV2	ASSDALRGTGVYGYT
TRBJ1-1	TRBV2	ALEQGMTEAF
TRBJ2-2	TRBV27	ASSLYRGTGELF
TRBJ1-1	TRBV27	ASSYKQGSFMNTEAF
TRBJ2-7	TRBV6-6	ASSYSAYEQY
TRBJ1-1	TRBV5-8	ASSSRLGNSEAF
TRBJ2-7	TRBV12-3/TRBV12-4	ASSPTGYEQY
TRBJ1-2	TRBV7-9	ASSPGQGVYGYT
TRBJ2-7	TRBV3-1	ASSIDTNDYEQY